This T cell receptor (beta chain) emerged from a study of post-analysis software for immune sequencing data. Study outcomes and limitations: Four to six TRBV segments (TRBV5-6, TRBV5-1 and TRBV20-1 among them) occurred more frequently in patients than in controls.

This clonotype was observed at least ten times. Its target is not known. Sequence at one end of the junction differs from germline and may be a read error. Each TCR beta cDNA library carried unique molecular identifiers. TCRdb reprocessed the PCR reads with MiXCR, giving one entry per CDR3 protein. The repertoire has roughly 400,000 distinct CDR3 sequences, over 30% of them found once; the top ten carry about 8%. CDR3 length: 13 amino acids. The chain is built from TRBV12-3 or TRBV12-4 and TRBJ2-7; possibly TRBD1 for D (6 bases). The clonotype comes from a girl aged 2 to 10 with multiple sclerosis. Sequencing was done on a sample of blood. CDR3 residues: CASSLGTPYEQYF. The CDR3 region has the DNA TGCGCCAGCAGCTTGGGGACACCATACGAGCAGTACTTC.